Described below is a single T cell receptor (beta chain) sequence and its context. The antigen is unknown. The ends lost 4 bases at V and 7 bases at J; junction bases unmatched: 3. Germline CDR1 reads SGHDN; CDR2 reads FVKESK. The CDR3 has 13 amino acids. This table comes from immunoSEQ multiplex PCR, and its TCRdb copy is limited to in-frame clones, with some not included. The table has 98,000 or so clones, roughly 90% seen once. Thawed PBMCs were FACS-sorted into unstimulated CD4+CD25+CD127- regulatory T cells, CD4+CD25- non-regulatory cells, CD4 and CD8 cells. This sample was taken from a study of Tregs in tolerant kidney transplant recipients. Findings and caveats of the study: This study did not directly address biological reproducibility. Donor-specific Treg expansion exceeded global Treg expansion in tolerant patients, suggesting antigen drive.

This rearrangement joins TRBV14 to TRBJ1-4; 7 nucleotides match TRBD1. Here the sequenced sample was CD4+ T cells from blood, taken before the transplant. The sequence was obtained from a human donor who received a combined kidney and bone marrow transplant. CDR3 sequence (DNA): TGTGCCAGCAGCCCGACAGGGAGTGAAAAACTGTTTTTT. Residues: CASSPTGSEKLFF.